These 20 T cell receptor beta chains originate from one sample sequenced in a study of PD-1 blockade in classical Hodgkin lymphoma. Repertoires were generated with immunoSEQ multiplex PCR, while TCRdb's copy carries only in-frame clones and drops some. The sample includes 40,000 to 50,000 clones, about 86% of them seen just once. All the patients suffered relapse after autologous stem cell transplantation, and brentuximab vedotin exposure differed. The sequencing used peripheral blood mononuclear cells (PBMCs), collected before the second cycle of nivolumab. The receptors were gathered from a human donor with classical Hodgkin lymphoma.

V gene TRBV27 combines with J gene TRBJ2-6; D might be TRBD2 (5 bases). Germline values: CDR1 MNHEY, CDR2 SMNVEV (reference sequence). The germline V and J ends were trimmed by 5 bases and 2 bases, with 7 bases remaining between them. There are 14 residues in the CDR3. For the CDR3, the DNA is TGTGCCAGCAGTGCACTAGCTGGGGCCAACGTCCTGACTTTC. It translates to CASSALAGANVLTF.

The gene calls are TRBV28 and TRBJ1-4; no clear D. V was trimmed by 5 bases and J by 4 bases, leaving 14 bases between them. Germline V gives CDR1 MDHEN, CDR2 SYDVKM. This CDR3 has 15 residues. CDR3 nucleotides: TGTGCCAGCAGTGCGCACGGGATCCTTAATGAAAAACTGTTTTTT. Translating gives CASSAHGILNEKLFF.

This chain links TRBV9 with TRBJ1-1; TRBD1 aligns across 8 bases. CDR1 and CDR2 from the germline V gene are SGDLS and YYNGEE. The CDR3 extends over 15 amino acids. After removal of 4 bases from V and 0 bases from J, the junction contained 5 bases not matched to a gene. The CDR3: CASSFLQGVNTEAFF. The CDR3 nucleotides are TGTGCCAGCAGCTTTCTACAGGGGGTGAACACTGAAGCTTTCTTT.

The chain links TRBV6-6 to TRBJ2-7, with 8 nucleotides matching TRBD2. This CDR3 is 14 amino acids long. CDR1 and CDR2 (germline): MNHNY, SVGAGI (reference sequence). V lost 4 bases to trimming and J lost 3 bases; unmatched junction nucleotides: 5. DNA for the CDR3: TGTGCCAGCAGTTCCACTAGCGGAAACTACGAGCAGTACTTC. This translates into CASSSTSGNYEQYF.

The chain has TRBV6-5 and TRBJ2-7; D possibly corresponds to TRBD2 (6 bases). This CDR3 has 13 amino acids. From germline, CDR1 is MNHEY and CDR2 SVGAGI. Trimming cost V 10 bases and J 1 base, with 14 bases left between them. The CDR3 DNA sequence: TGTGCCACCCGCGGGGTGGGGTCCTACGAGCAGTACTTC. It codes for CATRGVGSYEQYF.

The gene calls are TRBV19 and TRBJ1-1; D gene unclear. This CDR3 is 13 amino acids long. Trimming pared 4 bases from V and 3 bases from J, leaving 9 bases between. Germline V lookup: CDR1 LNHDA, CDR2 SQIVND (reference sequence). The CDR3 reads CASSTTVYTEAFF. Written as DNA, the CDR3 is TGTGCCAGTAGTACGACGGTGTACACTGAAGCTTTCTTT.

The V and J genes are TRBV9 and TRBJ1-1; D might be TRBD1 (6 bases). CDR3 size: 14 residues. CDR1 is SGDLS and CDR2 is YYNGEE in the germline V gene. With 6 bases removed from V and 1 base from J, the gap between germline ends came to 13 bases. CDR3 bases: TGTGCCAGCACCGCCGGGACAAGGAACACTGAAGCTTTCTTT. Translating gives CASTAGTRNTEAFF.

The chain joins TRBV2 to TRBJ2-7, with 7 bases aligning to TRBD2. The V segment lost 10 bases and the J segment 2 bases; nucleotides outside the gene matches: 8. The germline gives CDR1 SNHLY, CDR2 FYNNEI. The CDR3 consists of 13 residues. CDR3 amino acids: CATSRLAAYEQYF. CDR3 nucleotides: TGTGCCACCTCGAGACTAGCAGCCTACGAGCAGTACTTC.

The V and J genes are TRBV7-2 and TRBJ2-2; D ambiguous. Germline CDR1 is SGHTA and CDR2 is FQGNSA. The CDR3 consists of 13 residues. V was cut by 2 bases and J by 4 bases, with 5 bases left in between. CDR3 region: CASSLKPTGELFF. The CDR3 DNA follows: TGTGCCAGCAGCTTAAAACCCACCGGGGAGCTGTTTTTT.

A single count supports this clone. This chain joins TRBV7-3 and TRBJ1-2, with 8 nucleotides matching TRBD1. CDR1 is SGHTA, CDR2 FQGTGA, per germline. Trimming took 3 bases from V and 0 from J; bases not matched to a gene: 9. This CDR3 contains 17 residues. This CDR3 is CASSLGTGGLANYGYTF. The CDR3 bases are TGTGCCAGCAGCTTGGGTACAGGGGGTTTGGCTAACTATGGCTACACCTTC.

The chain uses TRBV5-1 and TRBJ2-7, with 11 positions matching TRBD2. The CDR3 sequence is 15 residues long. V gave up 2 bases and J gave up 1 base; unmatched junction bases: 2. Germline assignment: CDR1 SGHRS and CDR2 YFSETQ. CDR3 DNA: TGCGCCAGCAGCTTAGGGACTAGCGGATCCTACGAGCAGTACTTC. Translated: CASSLGTSGSYEQYF.

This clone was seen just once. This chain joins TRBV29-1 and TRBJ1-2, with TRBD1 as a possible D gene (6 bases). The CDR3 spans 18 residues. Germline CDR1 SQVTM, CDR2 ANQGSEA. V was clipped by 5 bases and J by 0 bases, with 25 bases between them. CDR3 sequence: CSVYLGRGNPSSNYGYTF. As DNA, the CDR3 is TGCAGCGTTTATTTGGGGAGGGGGAACCCTTCTTCTAACTATGGCTACACCTTC.

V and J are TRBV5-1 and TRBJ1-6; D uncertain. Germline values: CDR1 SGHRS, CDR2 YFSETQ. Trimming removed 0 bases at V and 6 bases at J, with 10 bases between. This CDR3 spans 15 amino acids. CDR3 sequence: CASSLGVTTNSPLHF. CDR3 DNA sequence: TGCGCCAGCAGCTTGGGGGTGACGACTAATTCACCCCTCCACTTT.

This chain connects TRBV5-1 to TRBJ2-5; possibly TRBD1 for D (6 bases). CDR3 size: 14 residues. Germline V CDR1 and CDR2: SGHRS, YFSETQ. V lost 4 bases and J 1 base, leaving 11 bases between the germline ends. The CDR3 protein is CASSLRDIQETQYF. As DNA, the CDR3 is TGCGCCAGCAGCCTCCGGGACATCCAAGAGACCCAGTACTTC.

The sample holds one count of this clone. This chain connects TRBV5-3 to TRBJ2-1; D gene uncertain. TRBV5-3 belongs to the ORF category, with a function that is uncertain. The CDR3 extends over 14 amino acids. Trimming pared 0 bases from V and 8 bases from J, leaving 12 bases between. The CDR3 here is CARSLAYRDDEQFF. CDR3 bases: TGTGCCAGAAGCTTGGCATATAGGGATGATGAGCAGTTCTTC.

The CDR3 region is CASSATGGAGQPQHF. CDR3 sequence (DNA): TGTGCCAGCAGCGCGACAGGGGGCGCGGGTCAGCCCCAGCATTTT. The chain links TRBV6-4 to TRBJ1-5; 10 nucleotides line up with TRBD1. V gave up 6 bases and J gave up 6 bases; unmatched junction bases: 8. CDR1 is MRHNA, CDR2 SNTAGT, per germline. The CDR3 runs to 15 residues.

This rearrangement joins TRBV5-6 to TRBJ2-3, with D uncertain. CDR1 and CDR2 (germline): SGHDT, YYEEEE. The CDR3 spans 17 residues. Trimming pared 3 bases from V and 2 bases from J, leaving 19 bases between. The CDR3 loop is CASSSPVLDTNTDTQYF. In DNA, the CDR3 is TGTGCCAGCAGCTCCCCCGTATTAGATACCAACACAGATACGCAGTATTTT.

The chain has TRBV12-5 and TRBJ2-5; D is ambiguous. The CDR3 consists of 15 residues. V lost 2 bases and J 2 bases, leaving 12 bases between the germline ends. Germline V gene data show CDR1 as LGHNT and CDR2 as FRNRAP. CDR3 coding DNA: TGTGCTAGTGGTTTGTTGGTCGGGCCACAAGAGACCCAGTACTTC. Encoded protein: CASGLLVGPQETQYF. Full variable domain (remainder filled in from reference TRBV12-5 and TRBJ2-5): DARVTQTPRHKVTEMGQEVTMRCQPILGHNTVFWYRQTMMQGLELLAYFRNRAPLDDSGMPKDRFSAEMPDATLATLKIQPSEPRDSAVYFCASGLLVGPQETQYFGPGTRLLVL.

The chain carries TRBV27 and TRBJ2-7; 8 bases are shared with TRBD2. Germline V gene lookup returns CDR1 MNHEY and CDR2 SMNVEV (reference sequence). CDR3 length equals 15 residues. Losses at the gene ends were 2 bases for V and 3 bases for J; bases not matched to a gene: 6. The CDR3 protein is CASSLAGGGIYEQYF. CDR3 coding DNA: TGTGCCAGCAGTTTAGCAGGCGGGGGGATCTACGAGCAGTACTTC.

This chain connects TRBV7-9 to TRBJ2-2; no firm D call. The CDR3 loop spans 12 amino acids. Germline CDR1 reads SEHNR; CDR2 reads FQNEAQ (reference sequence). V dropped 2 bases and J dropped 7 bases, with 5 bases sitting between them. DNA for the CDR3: TGTGCCAGCAGCTTACCTGTCGGGGAGCTGTTTTTT. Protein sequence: CASSLPVGELFF.